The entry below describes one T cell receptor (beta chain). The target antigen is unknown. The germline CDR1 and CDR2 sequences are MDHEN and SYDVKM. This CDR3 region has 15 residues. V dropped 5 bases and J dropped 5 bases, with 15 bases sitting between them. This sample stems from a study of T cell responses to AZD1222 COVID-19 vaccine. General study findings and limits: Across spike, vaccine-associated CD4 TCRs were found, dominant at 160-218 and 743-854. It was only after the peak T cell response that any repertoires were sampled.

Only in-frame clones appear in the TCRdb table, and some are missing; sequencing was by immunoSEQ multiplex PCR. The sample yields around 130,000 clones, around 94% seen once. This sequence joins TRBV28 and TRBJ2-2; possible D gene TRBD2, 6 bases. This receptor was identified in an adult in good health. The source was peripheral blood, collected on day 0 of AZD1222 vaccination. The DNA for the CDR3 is TGTGCCAGCAGTCGACTGATCCGGGGGACCGGGGAGCTGTTTTTT. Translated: CASSRLIRGTGELFF.